These 25 T cell receptor beta chains were sequenced from one sample in a study of tumor-infiltrating lymphocytes in localized non-small cell lung cancer. TCRdb keeps only in-frame clones here, not all; method: immunoSEQ multiplex PCR. This repertoire shows around 16,000 clones, around 75% found once; its top ten account for about 9.1%. The specimen sequenced was lung tumor tissue. The origin of the receptors is a human donor with non-small cell lung cancer.

This rearrangement joins TRBV14 to TRBJ2-3, with TRBD2 matching 7 bases. The CDR3 is 16 residues long. Germline-derived CDR1 and CDR2 are SGHDN and FVKESK. Germline trimming cut 5 bases from V and 4 bases from J; bases unmatched to any gene: 12. The CDR3 nucleotides read TGTGCCAGCAGCTTTAGCCTGGCAGGGAGGGCAGATACGCAGTATTTT. Translation: CASSFSLAGRADTQYF.

V is TRBV20-1 and J is TRBJ2-1; 8 nucleotides agree with TRBD1. This CDR3 region has 11 residues. Germline CDR1 and CDR2: DFQATT and SNEGSKA (reference sequence). The V and J ends lost 5 bases and 10 bases, in that order; junction bases with no gene match: 4. DNA of the CDR3: TGCAGTGCTCGACAGGGGTACGAGCAGTTCTTC. Encoded protein: CSARQGYEQFF.

This sequence joins TRBV5-4 and TRBJ2-3; D is possibly TRBD1 or TRBD2 (6 bases each). The CDR3 length is 16 residues. Germline CDR1 reads SGHNT; CDR2 reads YYREEE (reference sequence). Trimming pared 4 bases from V and 0 bases from J, leaving 15 bases between. CDR3 amino acids: CASSPGAASSTDTQYF. CDR3 sequence (DNA): TGTGCCAGCAGCCCGGGGGCAGCCTCTAGCACAGATACGCAGTATTTT. The whole variable domain, filled in from reference TRBV5-4 and TRBJ2-3, reads ETGVTQSPTHLIKTRGQQVTLRCSSQSGHNTVSWYQQALGQGPQFIFQYYREEENGRGNFPPRFSGLQFPNYSSELNVNALELDDSALYLCASSPGAASSTDTQYFGPGTRLTVL.

The chain has TRBV5-1 and TRBJ1-1, with D unresolved. Trimming cost V 6 bases and J 0 bases, with 12 bases left between them. This CDR3 contains 14 residues. The V gene's germline CDR1 is SGHRS and CDR2 YFSETQ. The CDR3 nucleotides are TGCGCCAGCACGAAGGAGATTATGAACACTGAAGCTTTCTTT. Translating gives CASTKEIMNTEAFF.

This chain joins TRBV19 and TRBJ2-7; 7 nucleotides agree with TRBD1. Germline loops: CDR1 LNHDA, CDR2 SQIVND (reference sequence). The V gene end was trimmed by 0 bases and the J gene end by 5 bases; junction bases not matched to a gene: 7. The length of the CDR3 is 15 residues. CDR3 nucleotide sequence: TGTGCCAGTAGTATAGATTTCTGGGACAGCCACGAGCAGTACTTC. Translation gives CASSIDFWDSHEQYF.

This clone was picked up a small number of times. The rearrangement joins TRBV6-1 to TRBJ2-5; D remains unclear. V was cut by 2 bases and J by 5 bases, with 15 bases left in between. This CDR3 is built from 15 residues. The germline V gene encodes CDR1 MNHNS and CDR2 SASEGT. This chain's CDR3 is CASSELGISEETQYF. The CDR3 nucleotides are TGTGCCAGCAGTGAATTGGGCATCTCCGAGGAGACCCAGTACTTC.

The CDR3 spells CASSLFWYPFQETQYF. Here the CDR3 DNA reads TGCGCCAGCAGCCTGTTCTGGTACCCTTTCCAAGAGACCCAGTACTTC. The rearrangement joins TRBV5-1 to TRBJ2-5; D unresolved. The V gene lost 4 bases and the J gene lost 1 base, with 17 bases spanning the gap. There are 16 residues in the CDR3. Germline V lookup: CDR1 SGHRS, CDR2 YFSETQ.

CDR3 in amino acids: CASSHAEDYGYTF. The CDR3 DNA follows: TGTGCCAGCAGTCACGCGGAGGACTATGGCTACACCTTC. The rearrangement links TRBV6-5 to TRBJ1-2; no definite D call. CDR3 length: 13 residues. The V end lost 5 bases, the J end lost 3 bases, and 10 bases lay between the germline ends. CDR1 and CDR2 from the germline V gene are MNHEY and SVGAGI.

To note about this clone: A read error may be the cause here, since a much bigger clone is one base away. The chain recombines TRBV28 with TRBJ1-2; a possible D gene is TRBD1 (6 bases). The CDR3 is 15 residues long. Between the trimmed V and J ends, which lost 2 bases and 4 bases, there was a span of 14 bases. CDR1 and CDR2 (germline): MDHEN, SYDVKM. DNA of the CDR3: TGTGCCAGCAGTTTAACCGGGACAACGATCTATGGCTACACCTTC. Translating it yields CASSLTGTTIYGYTF.

By share of the sample, this clone is medium-sized. The chain is built from TRBV19 and TRBJ1-1; 12 nucleotides align to TRBD1. This CDR3 has 18 amino acids. The V gene's germline CDR1 is LNHDA and CDR2 SQIVND (reference sequence). With V trimmed by 7 bases and J by 0 bases, 12 bases remained unmatched. The DNA for the CDR3 is TGTGCCAGTAACGGCCCCGGGACAGGGGGCGCCGTGAACACTGAAGCTTTCTTT. Its protein product is CASNGPGTGGAVNTEAFF.

A word on this clone: One end of the junction fails to match germline, which may point to a read error. The chain has TRBV5-1 and TRBJ1-5; no firm D call. Germline CDR1 is SGHRS and CDR2 is YFSETQ. The CDR3 sequence is 13 residues long. The CDR3 sequence: CASSLSGNQPQHF. The CDR3 DNA sequence: TGCGCCAGTAGCTTAAGTGGCAATCAGCCCCAGCATTTT.

The rearrangement joins TRBV5-4 to TRBJ2-4, with 7 nucleotides matching TRBD2. There are 15 residues in the CDR3. Trimming removed 4 bases from V and 0 bases from J; junction bases left unmatched: 4. Germline V gene sequence: CDR1 SGHNT, CDR2 YYREEE (reference sequence). CDR3 amino acids: CASSPAGEAKNIQYF. CDR3 sequence (DNA): TGTGCCAGCAGCCCCGCGGGGGAAGCCAAAAACATTCAGTACTTC.

This chain uses TRBV25-1 with TRBJ2-5; 11 nucleotides agree with TRBD2. The CDR3 length is 15 residues. Germline values: CDR1 MGHDK, CDR2 SYGVNS. The V gene end was trimmed by 8 bases and the J gene end by 0 bases; junction bases not matched to a gene: 5. The CDR3 coding sequence is TGTGCCAGCCCGACTAGCGGGGCGTACCAAGAGACCCAGTACTTC. This gives the protein CASPTSGAYQETQYF. The whole variable domain, remainder taken from reference TRBV25-1 and TRBJ2-5, is EADIYQTPRYLVIGTGKKITLECSQTMGHDKMYWYQQDPGMELHLIHYSYGVNSTEKGDLSSESTVSRIRTEHFPLTLESARPSHTSQYLCASPTSGAYQETQYFGPGTRLLVL.

The gene calls are TRBV27 and TRBJ1-1; 9 bases fit TRBD1. The CDR3 loop spans 17 amino acids. After removal of 3 bases from V and 3 bases from J, the junction contained 11 bases not matched to a gene. Germline CDR1 MNHEY, CDR2 SMNVEV (reference sequence). CDR3 sequence reads: CASSFYGTGWGDTEAFF. In DNA, the CDR3 is TGTGCCAGCAGTTTCTATGGGACAGGGTGGGGGGACACTGAAGCTTTCTTT.

This rearrangement joins TRBV9 to TRBJ2-2; 7 bases agree with TRBD1. Trimming removed 3 bases from V and 3 bases from J; junction bases left unmatched: 2. Germline CDR1 reads SGDLS; CDR2 reads YYNGEE. The CDR3 length is 14 residues. The CDR3 loop reads CASSDQGDTGELFF. The CDR3 DNA is TGTGCCAGCAGCGATCAGGGGGACACCGGGGAGCTGTTTTTT.

The V call is TRBV6-4, the J call TRBJ1-1; the D gene is possibly TRBD1 (5 bases). Per the germline V gene, CDR1 is MRHNA and CDR2 is SNTAGT. The CDR3 loop spans 13 amino acids. V lost 2 bases and J 4 bases, leaving 8 bases between the germline ends. CDR3 protein: CASSDGGTTEAFF. The CDR3 bases are TGTGCCAGCAGTGACGGGGGGACCACTGAAGCTTTCTTT.

This clone came up once. Other DNA sequences from this sample encode an identical CDR3 as well. The chain has TRBV6-4 and TRBJ1-1; no clear D gene. CDR1 and CDR2 (germline): MRHNA, SNTAGT. This CDR3 is built from 13 residues. The germline V and J ends were trimmed by 4 bases and 3 bases, with 9 bases remaining between them. In DNA form, the CDR3 reads TGTGCCAGCAGTGCCCGGGAGGACACTGAAGCTTTCTTT. Its translation is CASSAREDTEAFF.

The CDR3 sequence: CASSPQGPGTEAFF. The CDR3 DNA reads TGTGCCAGCAGCCCCCAGGGGCCCGGCACTGAAGCTTTCTTT. This chain links TRBV5-4 with TRBJ1-1; D is perhaps TRBD1 (6 bases). The CDR3 consists of 14 residues. The V and J ends lost 4 bases and 4 bases respectively, with 14 bases between them. The germline gives CDR1 SGHNT, CDR2 YYREEE (reference sequence).

This clone is medium-sized within its sample. The chain employs TRBV9 and TRBJ2-1; D remains ambiguous. The CDR3 runs to 9 residues. The V gene's germline CDR1 is SGDLS and CDR2 YYNGEE. The V end lost 1 base, the J end lost 15 bases, and 5 bases lay between the germline ends. The DNA for the CDR3 is TGTGCCAGCAGCGTATATCCGTTCTTC. This codes for CASSVYPFF. Full variable domain (missing parts from reference TRBV9 and TRBJ2-1): DSGVTQTPKHLITATGQRVTLRCSPRSGDLSVYWYQQSLDQGLQFLIQYYNGEERAKGNILERFSAQQFPDLHSELNLSSLELGDSALYFCASSVYPFFGPGTRLTVL.

V gene TRBV5-1 combines with J gene TRBJ1-2; tentative D call: TRBD1 (5 bases). CDR1 and CDR2 from the germline V gene are SGHRS and YFSETQ. V lost 4 bases, J lost 4 bases, and 20 bases lay in between. The CDR3 is made up of 16 amino acids. The CDR3 sequence is CASSLSGDRCLYGYTF. In nucleotides, the CDR3 is TGCGCCAGCAGCCTTTCCGGGGACCGTTGTCTCTATGGCTACACCTTC. Based on the CDR3 plus reference TRBV5-1 and TRBJ1-2, the full variable domain is KAGVTQTPRYLIKTRGQQVTLSCSPISGHRSVSWYQQTPGQGLQFLFEYFSETQRNKGNFPGRFSGRQFSNSRSEMNVSTLELGDSALYLCASSLSGDRCLYGYTFGSGTRLTVV.

The DNA of the CDR3 is TGCGCCAGCAGCTTGGCCCACGGGACAGGAAAGGGTGAAAAACTGTTTTTT. Amino acids: CASSLAHGTGKGEKLFF. This chain uses TRBV5-1 with TRBJ1-4; 8 nucleotides align to TRBD1. With 0 bases clipped from V and 7 bases from J, the junction kept 11 bases outside the gene matches. Germline V gene data show CDR1 as SGHRS and CDR2 as YFSETQ. The CDR3 covers 17 residues.

The chain joins TRBV5-5 to TRBJ1-3; no firm D call. The germline gives CDR1 SGHKS, CDR2 YYEKEE (reference sequence). The CDR3 totals 15 residues. V lost 1 base and J 3 bases, leaving 11 bases between the germline ends. CDR3 DNA sequence: TGTGCCAGCAGCTTGTCCCGCGCTGGTGGAAACACCATATATTTT. Protein sequence: CASSLSRAGGNTIYF. The variable domain in full, completed from reference TRBV5-5 and TRBJ1-3, reads DAGVTQSPTHLIKTRGQQVTLRCSPISGHKSVSWYQQVLGQGPQFIFQYYEKEERGRGNFPDRFSARQFPNYSSELNVNALLLGDSALYLCASSLSRAGGNTIYFGEGSWLTVV.

This clone came up once. The J gene is TRBJ1-2, the V gene TRBV29-1; TRBD1 might be the D (6 bases). The ends were cut back, 5 bases at V and 8 bases at J, with 15 bases in the middle. Germline CDR1 is SQVTM and CDR2 is ANQGSEA. CDR3 size: 12 residues. The CDR3 loop is CSVLGRGRGYTF. For the CDR3, the DNA is TGCAGCGTTCTGGGCAGGGGCCGGGGCTACACCTTC. The complete variable domain, with remaining parts taken from reference TRBV29-1 and TRBJ1-2, reads SAVISQKPSRDICQRGTSLTIQCQVDSQVTMMFWYRQQPGQSLTLIATANQGSEATYESGFVIDKFPISRPNLTFSTLTVSNMSPEDSSIYLCSVLGRGRGYTFGSGTRLTVV.

The V and J genes are TRBV5-1 and TRBJ2-7; D might be TRBD1 (6 bases). V was pared by 0 bases and J by 0 bases, with 10 bases between. Germline CDR1 reads SGHRS; CDR2 reads YFSETQ. CDR3 length: 15 amino acids. This CDR3 is CASSLDGQYSYEQYF. DNA for the CDR3: TGCGCCAGCAGCTTGGACGGACAGTACTCCTACGAGCAGTACTTC.

This clone has only a few counts. The chain has TRBV7-8 and TRBJ1-5, with D unclear. The germline CDR1 and CDR2 sequences are SGHVS and FQNEAQ. The CDR3 extends over 13 amino acids. V lost 3 bases to trimming and J lost 6 bases, with 9 bases between them. The CDR3 coding sequence is TGTGCCAGCAGCTTTCATGGCTCTCAGCCCCAGCATTTT. Translated: CASSFHGSQPQHF.